This T cell receptor beta chain was recovered during a study of siplizumab effects on memory and regulatory T cells. General study findings and limits: Siplizumab brought about a significant reduction in alloreactive sequences traceable to unstimulated CD4+ memory cells.

Profiled with immunoSEQ multiplex PCR; TCRdb holds only in-frame clones, not every one. The repertoire holds some 100,000 clones, more than 85% seen once, with 2.6% in the top ten. The table lists this clone with a count of one. What it binds is not known. From germline, CDR1 is MGHRA and CDR2 YSYEKL. V was clipped by 0 bases and J by 0 bases; unmatched bases: 10. The CDR3 totals 20 residues. Specimen: CD4+ T cells sorted from blood. This TCR derives from a human donor in good health. Some clones in this sample may be carry-over from other donors' samples. V gene TRBV4-1 combines with J gene TRBJ2-1; 11 bases agree with TRBD2. The CDR3, as DNA: TGCGCCAGCAGCCAAGATCTGGGACTAGCGGACTTTCGCTCCTACAATGAGCAGTTCTTC. The encoded protein is CASSQDLGLADFRSYNEQFF.